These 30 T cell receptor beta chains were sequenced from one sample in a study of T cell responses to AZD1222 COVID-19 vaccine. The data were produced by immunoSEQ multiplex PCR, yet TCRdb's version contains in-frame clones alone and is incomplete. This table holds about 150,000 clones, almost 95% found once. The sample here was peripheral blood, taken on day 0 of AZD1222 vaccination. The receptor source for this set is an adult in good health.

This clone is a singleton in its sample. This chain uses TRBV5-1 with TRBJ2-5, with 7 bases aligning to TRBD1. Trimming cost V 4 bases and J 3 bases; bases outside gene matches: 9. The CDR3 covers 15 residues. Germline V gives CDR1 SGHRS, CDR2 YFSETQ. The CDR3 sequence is CASSRPGTDKETQYF. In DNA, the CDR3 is TGCGCCAGCAGCAGGCCCGGGACAGACAAAGAGACCCAGTACTTC.

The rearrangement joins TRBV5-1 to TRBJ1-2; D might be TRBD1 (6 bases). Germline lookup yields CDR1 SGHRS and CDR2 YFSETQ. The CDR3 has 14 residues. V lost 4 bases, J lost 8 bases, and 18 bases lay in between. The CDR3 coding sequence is TGCGCCAGCAGCGCGGGACATACCTCCGGGGGCTACACCTTC. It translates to CASSAGHTSGGYTF.

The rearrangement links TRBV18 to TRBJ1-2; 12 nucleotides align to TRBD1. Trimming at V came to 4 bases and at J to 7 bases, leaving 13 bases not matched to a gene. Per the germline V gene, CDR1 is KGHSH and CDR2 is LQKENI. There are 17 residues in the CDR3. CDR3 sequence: CASSLPGQGARSGGYTF. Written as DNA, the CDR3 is TGTGCCAGCTCACTCCCGGGACAGGGGGCGCGGTCCGGTGGCTACACCTTC.

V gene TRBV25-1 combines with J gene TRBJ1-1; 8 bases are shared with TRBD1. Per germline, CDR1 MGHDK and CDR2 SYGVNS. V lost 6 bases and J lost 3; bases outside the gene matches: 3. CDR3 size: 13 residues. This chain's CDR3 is CASRSGGYTEAFF. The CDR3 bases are TGTGCCAGCAGGTCAGGGGGCTACACTGAAGCTTTCTTT.

The CDR3 DNA reads TGTGCCAGCAAAGGGACTAGCGGGTTCTTGGAGACCCAGTACTTC. This encodes CASKGTSGFLETQYF. V usage is TRBV7-2 and J usage is TRBJ2-5; 12 bases map to TRBD2. The CDR3 covers 15 residues. The V segment lost 7 bases and the J segment 5 bases; nucleotides outside the gene matches: 8. Germline V gene lookup returns CDR1 SGHTA and CDR2 FQGNSA. The whole variable domain, remainder taken from reference TRBV7-2 and TRBJ2-5, is GAGVSQSPSNKVTEKGKDVELRCDPISGHTALYWYRQSLGQGLEFLIYFQGNSAPDKSGLPSDRFSAERTGGSVSTLTIQRTQQEDSAVYLCASKGTSGFLETQYFGPGTRLLVL.

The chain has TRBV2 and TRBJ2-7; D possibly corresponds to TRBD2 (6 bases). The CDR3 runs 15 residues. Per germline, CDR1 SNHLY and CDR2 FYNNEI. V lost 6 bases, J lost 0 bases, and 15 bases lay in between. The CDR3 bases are TGTGCCAGCAGAGCACTAGCACTAAGCTCCTACGAGCAGTACTTC. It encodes CASRALALSSYEQYF.

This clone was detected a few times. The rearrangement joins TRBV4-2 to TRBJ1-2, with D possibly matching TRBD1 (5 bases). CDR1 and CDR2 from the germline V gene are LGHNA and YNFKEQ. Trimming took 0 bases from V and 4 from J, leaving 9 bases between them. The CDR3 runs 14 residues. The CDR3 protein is CASSQESQGYGYTF. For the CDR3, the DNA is TGTGCCAGCAGCCAAGAAAGTCAGGGCTATGGCTACACCTTC.

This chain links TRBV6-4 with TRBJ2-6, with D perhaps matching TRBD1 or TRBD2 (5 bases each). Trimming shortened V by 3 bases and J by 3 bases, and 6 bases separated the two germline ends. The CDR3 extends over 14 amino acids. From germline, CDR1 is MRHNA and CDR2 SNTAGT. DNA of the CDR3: TGTGCCAGCAGTGAGGGGGTTGGGGCCAACGTCCTGACTTTC. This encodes CASSEGVGANVLTF.

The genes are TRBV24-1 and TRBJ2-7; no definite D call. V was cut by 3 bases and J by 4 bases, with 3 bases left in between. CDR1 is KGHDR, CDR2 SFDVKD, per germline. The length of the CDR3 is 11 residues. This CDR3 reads CATSDLYEQYF. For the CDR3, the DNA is TGTGCCACCAGTGATCTGTACGAGCAGTACTTC.

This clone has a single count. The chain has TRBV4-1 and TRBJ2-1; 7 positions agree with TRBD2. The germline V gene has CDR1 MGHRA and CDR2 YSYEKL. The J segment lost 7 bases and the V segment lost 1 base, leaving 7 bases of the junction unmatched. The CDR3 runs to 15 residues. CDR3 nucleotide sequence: TGCGCCAGCAGCCAAGTGGGCGGGAGAAGAAATGAGCAGTTCTTC. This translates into CASSQVGGRRNEQFF.

The CDR3 region is CASSGRDLEGTYEQYF. In nucleotides, the CDR3 is TGTGCCAGCAGTGGCCGAGACCTGGAAGGGACCTACGAGCAGTACTTC. The chain is built from TRBV2 and TRBJ2-7; D is unresolved. V gave up 4 bases and J gave up 2 bases, with 18 bases separating them. This CDR3 spans 16 amino acids. Per germline, CDR1 SNHLY and CDR2 FYNNEI.

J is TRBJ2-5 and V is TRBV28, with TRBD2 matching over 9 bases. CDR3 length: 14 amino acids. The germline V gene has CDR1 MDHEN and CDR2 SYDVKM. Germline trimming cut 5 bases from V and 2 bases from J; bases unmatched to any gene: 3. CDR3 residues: CASSPTSGQETQYF. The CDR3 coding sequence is TGTGCCAGCAGTCCGACTAGCGGACAAGAGACCCAGTACTTC.

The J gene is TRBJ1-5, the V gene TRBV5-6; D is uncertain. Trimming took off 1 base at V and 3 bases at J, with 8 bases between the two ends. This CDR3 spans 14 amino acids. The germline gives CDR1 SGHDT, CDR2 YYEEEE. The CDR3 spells CASSLSGNNQPQHF. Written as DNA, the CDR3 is TGTGCCAGCAGCTTGTCGGGGAACAATCAGCCCCAGCATTTT.

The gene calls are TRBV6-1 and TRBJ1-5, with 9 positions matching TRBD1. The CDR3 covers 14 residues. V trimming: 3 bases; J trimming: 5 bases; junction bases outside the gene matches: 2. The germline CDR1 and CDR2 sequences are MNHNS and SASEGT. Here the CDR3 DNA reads TGTGCCAGCAGTGATGGGACAGGGCATCAGCCCCAGCATTTT. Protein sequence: CASSDGTGHQPQHF.

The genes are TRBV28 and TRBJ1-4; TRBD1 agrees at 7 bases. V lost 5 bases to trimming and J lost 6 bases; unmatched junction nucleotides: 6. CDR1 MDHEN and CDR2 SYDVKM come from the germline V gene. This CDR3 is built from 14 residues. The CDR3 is CASSHRGGDEKLFF. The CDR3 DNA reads TGTGCCAGCAGTCACAGGGGAGGAGATGAAAAACTGTTTTTT.

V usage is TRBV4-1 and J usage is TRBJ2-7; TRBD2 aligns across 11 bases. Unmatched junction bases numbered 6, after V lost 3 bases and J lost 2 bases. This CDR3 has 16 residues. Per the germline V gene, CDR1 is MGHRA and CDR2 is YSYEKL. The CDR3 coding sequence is TGCGCCAGCAGCCAGAAAACTAGCGGGGGTACCTACGAGCAGTACTTC. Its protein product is CASSQKTSGGTYEQYF.

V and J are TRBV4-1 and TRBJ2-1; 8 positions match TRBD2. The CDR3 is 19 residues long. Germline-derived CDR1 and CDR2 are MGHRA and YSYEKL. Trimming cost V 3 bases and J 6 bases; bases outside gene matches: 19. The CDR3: CASSQIPIRTSNDRNEQFF. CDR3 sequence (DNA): TGCGCCAGCAGCCAGATCCCAATTCGGACTAGCAACGATCGCAATGAGCAGTTCTTC.

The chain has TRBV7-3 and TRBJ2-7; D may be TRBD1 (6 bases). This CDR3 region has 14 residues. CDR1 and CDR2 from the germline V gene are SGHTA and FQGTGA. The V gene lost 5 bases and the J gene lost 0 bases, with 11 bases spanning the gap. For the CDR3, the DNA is TGTGCCAGCAGCAAGGACAGCAGCTCCTACGAGCAGTACTTC. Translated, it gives CASSKDSSSYEQYF.

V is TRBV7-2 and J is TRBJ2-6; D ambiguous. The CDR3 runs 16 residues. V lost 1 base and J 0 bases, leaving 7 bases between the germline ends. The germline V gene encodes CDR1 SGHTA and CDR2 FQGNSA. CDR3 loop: CASSLVGGSGANVLTF. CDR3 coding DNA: TGTGCCAGCAGCTTAGTTGGCGGCTCTGGGGCCAACGTCCTGACTTTC.

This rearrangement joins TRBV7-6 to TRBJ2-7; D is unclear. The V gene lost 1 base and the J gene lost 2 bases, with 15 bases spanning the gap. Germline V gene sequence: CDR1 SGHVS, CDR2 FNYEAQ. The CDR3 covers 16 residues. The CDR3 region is CASSLGNQRPPYEQYF. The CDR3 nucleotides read TGTGCCAGCAGCTTAGGTAACCAGCGACCCCCCTACGAGCAGTACTTC.

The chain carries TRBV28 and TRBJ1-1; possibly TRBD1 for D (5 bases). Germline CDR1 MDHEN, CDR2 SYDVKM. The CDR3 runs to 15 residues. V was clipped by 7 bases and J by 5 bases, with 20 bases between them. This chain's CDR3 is CASTLAGGGLTEAFF. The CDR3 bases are TGTGCCAGCACCCTCGCCGGGGGTGGTCTTACTGAAGCTTTCTTT.

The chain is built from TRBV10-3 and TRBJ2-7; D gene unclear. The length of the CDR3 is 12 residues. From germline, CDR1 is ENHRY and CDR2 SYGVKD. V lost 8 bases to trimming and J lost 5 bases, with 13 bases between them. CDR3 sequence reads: CAIGPRSDEQYF. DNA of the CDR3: TGTGCCATCGGACCGCGGAGCGACGAGCAGTACTTC.

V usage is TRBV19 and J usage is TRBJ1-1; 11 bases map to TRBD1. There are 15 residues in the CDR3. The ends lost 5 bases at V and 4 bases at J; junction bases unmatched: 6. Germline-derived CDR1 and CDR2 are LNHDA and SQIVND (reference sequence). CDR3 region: CASSLTGTGGTEAFF. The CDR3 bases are TGTGCCAGTAGTCTCACTGGGACAGGGGGCACTGAAGCTTTCTTT.

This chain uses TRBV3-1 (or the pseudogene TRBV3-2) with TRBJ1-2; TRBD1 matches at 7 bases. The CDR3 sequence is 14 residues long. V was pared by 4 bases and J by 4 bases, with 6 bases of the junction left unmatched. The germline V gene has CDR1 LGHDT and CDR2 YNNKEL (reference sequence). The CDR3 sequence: CASSPTGRGYGYTF. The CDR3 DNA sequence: TGTGCCAGCAGCCCGACAGGGCGAGGCTATGGCTACACCTTC.

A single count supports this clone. This CDR3 is CASSLAGGGEQYF. The CDR3 DNA reads TGTGCCAGCAGTTTGGCCGGGGGAGGCGAGCAGTACTTC. V and J are TRBV12-3 or TRBV12-4 and TRBJ2-7, with a tentative D call TRBD2 (6 bases). The CDR3 spans 13 residues. V was shortened by 3 bases and J by 6 bases, with 12 bases between the two germline ends.

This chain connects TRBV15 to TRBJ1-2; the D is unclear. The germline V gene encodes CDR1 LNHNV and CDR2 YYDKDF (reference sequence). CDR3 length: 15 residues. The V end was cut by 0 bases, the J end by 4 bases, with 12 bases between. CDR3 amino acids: CATSRDRSEAYGYTF. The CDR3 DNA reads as TGTGCCACCAGCAGAGATCGGTCGGAGGCCTATGGCTACACCTTC.

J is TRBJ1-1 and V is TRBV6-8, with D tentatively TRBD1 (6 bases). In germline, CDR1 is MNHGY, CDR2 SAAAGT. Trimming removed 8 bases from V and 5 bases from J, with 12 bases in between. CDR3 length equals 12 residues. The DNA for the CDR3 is TGTGCCAGCGGGGAGGGGGGAACTGAAGCTTTCTTT. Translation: CASGEGGTEAFF.

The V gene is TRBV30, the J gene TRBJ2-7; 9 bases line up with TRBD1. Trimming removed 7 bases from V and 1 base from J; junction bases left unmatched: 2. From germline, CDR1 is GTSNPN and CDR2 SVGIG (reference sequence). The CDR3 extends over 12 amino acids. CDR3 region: CALTGGSYEQYF. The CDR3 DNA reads TGTGCCTTGACAGGGGGGTCCTACGAGCAGTACTTC.

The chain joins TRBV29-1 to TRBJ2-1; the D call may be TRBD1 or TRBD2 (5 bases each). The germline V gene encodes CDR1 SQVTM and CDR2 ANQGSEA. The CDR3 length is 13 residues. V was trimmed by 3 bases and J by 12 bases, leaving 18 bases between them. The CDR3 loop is CSVDVGTGKGQFF. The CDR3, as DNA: TGCAGCGTTGATGTGGGGACCGGCAAGGGGCAGTTCTTC.

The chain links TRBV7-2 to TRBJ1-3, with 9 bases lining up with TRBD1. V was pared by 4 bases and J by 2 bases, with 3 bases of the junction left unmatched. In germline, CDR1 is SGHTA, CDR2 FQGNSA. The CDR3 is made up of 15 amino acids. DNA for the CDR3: TGTGCCAGCAGCTCATGGACAGGGGCTGGAAACACCATATATTTT. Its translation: CASSSWTGAGNTIYF.